This T cell receptor (beta chain) was found in a study of T cell repertoires in cytomegalovirus infection. TCRdb itself ran the reads through MiXCR, one entry per CDR3 protein. The sample carries more than 150,000 distinct CDR3 sequences, about 20% recorded once. The germline V and J ends were trimmed by 6 bases and 6 bases, with 20 bases remaining between them. Germline V CDR1 and CDR2: MDHEN, SYDVKM. The CDR3 spans 15 residues. This chain links TRBV28 with TRBJ1-1; D may be TRBD1 (5 bases). Sequencing was performed on PBMCs. The sequence was obtained from a human donor in good health (CMV status not recorded). Some clones in this sample may be carry-over from other donors' samples. The CDR3, as DNA: TGTGCCAGCAGCCAGGGCGTCGACGGGCCCCCTGAAGCTTTCTTT. It specifies CASSQGVDGPPEAFF.